The source of this T cell receptor (beta chain) is a study of cytomegalovirus exposure and HLA in healthy donors. Background on the study: Early release data held 75 million to 100 million unique TCRs from HLA-typed donors.

PCR was performed using 60 Vbeta and 13 Jbeta primers. Libraries were prepared by immunoSEQ multiplex PCR; TCRdb keeps only in-frame clonotypes and omits some of them. The sample holds about 110,000 clones; roughly four fifths are singletons and the top ten take less than 2%. This clone was seen a few times. Antigen unknown. V was clipped by 5 bases and J by 0 bases, with 14 bases between them. The CDR3 contains 15 residues. CDR1 SGHVS and CDR2 FQNEAQ come from the germline V gene. Findings of the study overall: A later analysis revealed that TCR association rates differed between HLA loci, peaking at DRB1 and bottoming out at HLA-C.

This sequence joins TRBV7-8 and TRBJ2-7; D is possibly TRBD2 (5 bases). This receptor was taken from a man between 50 and 59 years old in good health and CMV-seronegative. Sequencing was done on a sample of PBMCs. Here the CDR3 reads CASSHRRFSSYEQYF. The CDR3 bases are TGTGCCAGCAGCCACCGGAGGTTTAGCTCCTACGAGCAGTACTTC. Based on the CDR3 plus reference TRBV7-8 and TRBJ2-7, the full variable domain is GAGVSQSPRYKVAKRGQDVALRCDPISGHVSLFWYQQALGQGPEFLTYFQNEAQLDKSGLPSDRFFAERPEGSVSTLKIQRTQQEDSAVYLCASSHRRFSSYEQYFGPGTRLTVT.